Shown below are 5 T cell receptor beta chains from a single sample sequenced in a study of shared clonotypes between healthy human individuals. Generated by immunoSEQ multiplex PCR, the TCRdb table keeps only in-frame clones and is missing some. In the table there are fewer than 2.5 million clones, roughly 93% of which are singletons. Input material: naive CD4+ T cells from PBMCs. Stated subset: CD45RA+ positively selected. The source of these receptors is a young man in good health. Some clones in this sample may be carry-over from other donors' samples.

This chain links TRBV6-6 with TRBJ2-7; D ambiguous. CDR1 and CDR2 (germline): MNHNY, SVGAGI (reference sequence). The CDR3 is 12 residues long. V gave up 4 bases and J gave up 7 bases, with 11 bases separating them. Written as DNA, the CDR3 is TGTGCCAGCAGTTCAACTATCGGGGAGCAGTACTTC. Translation: CASSSTIGEQYF.

The rearrangement joins TRBV7-8 to TRBJ2-3; D could derive from TRBD1 or TRBD2 (5 bases each). Germline V gene sequence: CDR1 SGHVS, CDR2 FQNEAQ. The CDR3 is made up of 13 amino acids. Trimming took off 1 base at V and 6 bases at J, with 8 bases between the two ends. CDR3 sequence: CASSLERGDTQYF. The DNA of the CDR3 is TGTGCCAGCAGCTTAGAGAGGGGTGATACGCAGTATTTT. Based on the CDR3 plus reference TRBV7-8 and TRBJ2-3, the full variable domain is GAGVSQSPRYKVAKRGQDVALRCDPISGHVSLFWYQQALGQGPEFLTYFQNEAQLDKSGLPSDRFFAERPEGSVSTLKIQRTQQEDSAVYLCASSLERGDTQYFGPGTRLTVL.

The chain has TRBV5-1 and TRBJ2-3; D is undetermined. CDR3 size: 12 residues. Germline CDR1 reads SGHRS; CDR2 reads YFSETQ. V was pared by 0 bases and J by 6 bases, with 5 bases between. The CDR3 reads CASSLELDTQYF. CDR3 sequence (DNA): TGCGCCAGCAGCTTGGAGTTGGATACGCAGTATTTT. The complete variable domain, with remaining parts taken from reference TRBV5-1 and TRBJ2-3, reads KAGVTQTPRYLIKTRGQQVTLSCSPISGHRSVSWYQQTPGQGLQFLFEYFSETQRNKGNFPGRFSGRQFSNSRSEMNVSTLELGDSALYLCASSLELDTQYFGPGTRLTVL.

The J gene is TRBJ2-1, the V gene TRBV19; 10 nucleotides align to TRBD1. V was pared by 7 bases and J by 2 bases, with 5 bases of the junction left unmatched. The CDR3 extends over 15 amino acids. CDR1 and CDR2 (germline): LNHDA, SQIVND (reference sequence). The CDR3 nucleotides are TGTGCCAGTACCAAAGGACAGGGGGCCTACAATGAGCAGTTCTTC. Its translation: CASTKGQGAYNEQFF.

Comments on this clone: Other DNA variants within this sample encode the same CDR3. This chain connects TRBV11-3 to TRBJ2-2, with D hard to call. The ends were cut back, 1 base at V and 1 base at J, with 4 bases in the middle. The germline gives CDR1 SGHNT, CDR2 YENEEA. The CDR3 has 14 residues. In DNA, the CDR3 is TGTGCCAGCAGCTTAGGTCAGAACACCGGGGAGCTGTTTTTT. Residues: CASSLGQNTGELFF.